This is a list of T cell receptor beta chains from one sample in a study of identical twins. A single record per CDR3 protein comes from TCRdb applying MiXCR to the 5' RACE reads. The sample holds about 1.7 million distinct CDR3 sequences, roughly a third seen once. Material for sequencing was cord blood. The origin of the receptors is a newborn girl in good health. CDR3s include the opening cysteine and the closing phenylalanine or tryptophan. D genes are given only for firm matches. Clone size is given for some rows only: seen once, a few or many times, or a class if the clone is expanded.

D gene: -; V gene: TRBV4-2; clone size: -; J gene: TRBJ1-2; CDR3 DNA: TGTGCCAGCAGCCACCCCGAAGGGGGGGTGTATGGCTACACCTTC; CDR3 protein: CASSHPEGGVYGYTF
D gene: -; V gene: TRBV6-5; clone size: -; J gene: TRBJ2-1; CDR3 DNA: TGTGCCAGCAGCCACACTTGGCGGGTATCTTACAATGAGCAGTTCTTC; CDR3 protein: CASSHTWRVSYNEQFF
D gene: TRBD1; V gene: TRBV20-1; clone size: few; J gene: TRBJ1-2; CDR3 DNA: TGCAGTGCTAGCCACAGGGGCTATGGCTACACCTTC; CDR3 protein: CSASHRGYGYTF
D gene: -; V gene: TRBV7-8; clone size: few; J gene: TRBJ2-1; CDR3 DNA: TGTGCCAGCAGCTTAGCGGCTAGGGTTGAGCAGTTCTTC; CDR3 protein: CASSLAARVEQFF
D gene: TRBD2; V gene: TRBV29-1; clone size: few; J gene: TRBJ2-3; CDR3 DNA: TGCAGCGTTGAAGGAGGTTCTACTAGCGGCACAGATACGCAGTATTTT; CDR3 protein: CSVEGGSTSGTDTQYF
D gene: TRBD2; V gene: TRBV3-1; clone size: -; J gene: TRBJ2-1; CDR3 DNA: TGTGCCAGCAGCCAAGGGGGGGGACGCCCCTACAATGAGCAGTTCTTC; CDR3 protein: CASSQGGGRPYNEQFF
D gene: -; V gene: TRBV5-1; clone size: many; J gene: TRBJ2-7; CDR3 DNA: TGTGCCAGCAGTTTAGTTGTCGGGGGCGAGCAGTACTTC; CDR3 protein: CASSLVVGGEQYF
D gene: TRBD2; V gene: TRBV6-1; clone size: -; J gene: TRBJ2-7; CDR3 DNA: TGTGCCAGCAGGCAACTAGCGGGATCCTCCTACGAGCAGTACTTC; CDR3 protein: CASRQLAGSSYEQYF
D gene: -; V gene: TRBV20-1; clone size: few; J gene: TRBJ2-7; CDR3 DNA: TGCAGTGCTAGTGTCCGTTTGGGGGGCGGTAGGTCCTACGAGCAGTACTTC; CDR3 protein: CSASVRLGGGRSYEQYF
D gene: TRBD1; V gene: TRBV10-3; clone size: -; J gene: TRBJ2-7; CDR3 DNA: TGTGCCATCAGTGGGCAGGGGGAAGGGTACGAGCAGTACTTC; CDR3 protein: CAISGQGEGYEQYF
D gene: -; V gene: TRBV20-1; clone size: -; J gene: TRBJ2-3; CDR3 DNA: TGCAGTGCTCAGCTAGCGCGAATCTTCACAGATGCGCAGTATTTT; CDR3 protein: CSAQLARIFTDAQYF
D gene: -; V gene: TRBV6-6; clone size: -; J gene: TRBJ2-5; CDR3 DNA: TGTGCCAGCAGAAGAGACACAGGGAGAGAGACCCAGTACTTC; CDR3 protein: CASRRDTGRETQYF
D gene: TRBD2; V gene: TRBV6-6; clone size: -; J gene: TRBJ2-1; CDR3 DNA: TGTGCCAGCAGTTACTCTAGCGGGGGGGCTTTGGAGCAGTTCTTC; CDR3 protein: CASSYSSGGALEQFF
D gene: -; V gene: TRBV9; clone size: -; J gene: TRBJ2-7; CDR3 DNA: TGTGCCAGCAGCGTAGCGGGCCGCTCCTACGAGCAGTACTTC; CDR3 protein: CASSVAGRSYEQYF
D gene: -; V gene: TRBV24-1; clone size: -; J gene: TRBJ1-2; CDR3 DNA: TGTGCCACCCAGAGCGACTACTATGGCTACACCTTC; CDR3 protein: CATQSDYYGYTF
D gene: -; V gene: TRBV28; clone size: -; J gene: TRBJ1-3; CDR3 DNA: TGTGCCAGCAGTAACAGTTTTCGTGGAAACACCATATATTTT; CDR3 protein: CASSNSFRGNTIYF
D gene: TRBD1; V gene: TRBV20-1; clone size: few; J gene: TRBJ1-5; CDR3 DNA: TGCAGTGCTCACCTGCAGGGGGCTGGCAATCAGCCCCAGCATTTT; CDR3 protein: CSAHLQGAGNQPQHF
D gene: TRBD2; V gene: TRBV2; clone size: -; J gene: TRBJ2-1; CDR3 DNA: TGTGCCAGTACCTTAGCGGGGGAATATGAGCAGTTCTTC; CDR3 protein: CASTLAGEYEQFF